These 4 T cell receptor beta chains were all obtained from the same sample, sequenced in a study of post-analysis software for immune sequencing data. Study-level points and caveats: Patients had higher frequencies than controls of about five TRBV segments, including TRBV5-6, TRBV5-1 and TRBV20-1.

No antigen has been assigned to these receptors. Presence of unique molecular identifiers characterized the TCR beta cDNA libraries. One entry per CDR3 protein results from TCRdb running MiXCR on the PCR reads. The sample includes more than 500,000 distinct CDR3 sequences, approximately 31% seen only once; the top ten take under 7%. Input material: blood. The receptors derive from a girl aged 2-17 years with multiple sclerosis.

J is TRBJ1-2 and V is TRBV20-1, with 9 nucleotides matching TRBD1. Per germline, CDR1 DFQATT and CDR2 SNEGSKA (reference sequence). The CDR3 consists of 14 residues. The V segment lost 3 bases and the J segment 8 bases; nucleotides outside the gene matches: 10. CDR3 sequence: CSARALGQGNGYTF. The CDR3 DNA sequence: TGCAGTGCTAGGGCTCTGGGACAGGGTAACGGCTACACCTTC.

This CDR3 is CASSFNGQRNTEAFF. The CDR3 DNA reads TGTGCCAGCAGTTTTAATGGACAGCGGAACACTGAAGCTTTCTTT. The chain uses TRBV6-5 and TRBJ1-1; TRBD1 is a possible D gene (6 bases). V lost 4 bases and J lost 1, with 13 bases in between. This CDR3 has 15 residues. Germline CDR1 is MNHEY and CDR2 is SVGAGI.

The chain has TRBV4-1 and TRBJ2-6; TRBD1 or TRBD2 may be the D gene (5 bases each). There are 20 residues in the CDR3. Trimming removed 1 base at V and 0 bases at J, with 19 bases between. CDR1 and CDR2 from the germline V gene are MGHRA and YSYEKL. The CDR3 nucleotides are TGCGCCAGCAGCCAAGGCCTCGGGACGCTTCCTTACTCTGGGGCCAACGTCCTGACTTTC. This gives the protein CASSQGLGTLPYSGANVLTF.

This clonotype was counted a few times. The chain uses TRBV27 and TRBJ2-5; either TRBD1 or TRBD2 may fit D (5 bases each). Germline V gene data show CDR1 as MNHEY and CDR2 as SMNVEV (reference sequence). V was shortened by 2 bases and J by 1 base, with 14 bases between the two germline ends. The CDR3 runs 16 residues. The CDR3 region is CASSLNPAGTQETQYF. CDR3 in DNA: TGTGCCAGCAGTTTAAACCCTGCAGGGACCCAAGAGACCCAGTACTTC.